Below are 3 T cell receptor beta chains sequenced from a single sample in a study of shared clonotypes between healthy human individuals (dated by TCRdb to about 2020). Libraries were built with the immunoSEQ multiplex PCR assay. Sourced from immuneACCESS, this table was stored by TCRdb with only in-frame sequences that have V and J called. A share of the clones is absent; for the studies checked, an unresolved V gene accounts for under half, and the remainder has no known explanation. This sample has hundreds of thousands of clones in its table, and 60% to 80% of those were observed once. Approximately 1.8% of the sample lies in the top ten. Sequencing was performed on memory CD4+ T cells sorted from blood. The label giving this sample's cell subset or site can be read as: CD45RA-negative fraction. The receptors come from a woman in her twenties or thirties in good health.

This clone was seen a few times. The chain has TRBV27 and TRBJ2-7; 8 nucleotides match TRBD2. The length of the CDR3 is 19 residues. Looked up from germline, CDR1 is MNHEY and CDR2 is SMNVEV (reference sequence). V dropped 2 bases and J dropped 0; count of bases not matched to a gene: 15. The CDR3 region is CASSLEGWLAGSSSYEQYF. In nucleotides, the CDR3 is TGTGCCAGCAGTTTAGAGGGGTGGCTAGCGGGTTCTAGCTCCTACGAGCAGTACTTC.

This chain uses TRBV29-1 with TRBJ1-2; the D is unclear. Trimming took off 0 bases at V and 7 bases at J, with 12 bases between the two ends. Germline CDR1 and CDR2: SQVTM and ANQGSEA. This CDR3 region has 13 residues. The CDR3 loop is CSVEDPGFRGYTF. The CDR3 nucleotides are TGCAGCGTTGAAGATCCGGGGTTCCGTGGCTACACCTTC.

This chain joins TRBV5-1 and TRBJ1-2, with 8 bases matching TRBD1. The CDR3 covers 15 residues. From germline, CDR1 is SGHRS and CDR2 YFSETQ. Trimming cost V 4 bases and J 4 bases; bases outside gene matches: 9. Here the CDR3 DNA reads TGCGCCAGCAGCGCTACGGGACAGGACTTCTATGGCTACACCTTC. Protein product: CASSATGQDFYGYTF.